Following are 31 T cell receptor beta chains from one sample sequenced in a study of T cells after yellow fever vaccination. TCRdb redid the calling of the 5' RACE reads with MiXCR, one entry per CDR3 protein. Of 550,000 or so distinct CDR3 sequences listed, less than 20% were seen once; the top ten hold about 13%. Sequencing used PBMCs, obtained 15 days after the yellow fever booster vaccination. The receptors shown here come from a man younger than 40 who received the YFV17D yellow fever vaccine.

The rearrangement links TRBV4-1 to TRBJ2-3, with 8 positions matching TRBD1. V shed 0 bases and J 14 bases; nucleotides not matched to a gene: 7. This CDR3 spans 13 amino acids. In germline, CDR1 is MGHRA, CDR2 YSYEKL. The CDR3 sequence is CASSQDPTQGAYF. CDR3 DNA sequence: TGCGCCAGCAGCCAAGATCCGACTCAGGGGGCGTATTTT.

This clonotype turned up a few times. The chain carries TRBV7-2 and TRBJ2-5; 12 positions match TRBD2. The CDR3 runs to 17 residues. After removal of 5 bases from V and 1 base from J, the junction contained 8 bases not matched to a gene. Germline assignment: CDR1 SGHTA and CDR2 FQGNSA. The CDR3: CASSPGTSGFSQETQYF. CDR3 nucleotide sequence: TGTGCCAGCAGCCCCGGGACTAGCGGGTTTTCCCAAGAGACCCAGTACTTC.

This clonotype has only a few counts. CDR3 amino acids: CASSPSAGWGNSPLHF. The CDR3 DNA reads TGTGCCAGCAGTCCCTCTGCAGGCTGGGGGAATTCACCCCTCCACTTT. V usage is TRBV7-9 and J usage is TRBJ1-6; maybe TRBD1 (5 bases). The germline CDR1 and CDR2 sequences are SEHNR and FQNEAQ (reference sequence). V was trimmed by 6 bases and J by 7 bases, leaving 19 bases between them. The CDR3 runs 16 residues.

This clonotype has only one observation. The CDR3 DNA sequence: TGTGCCACCAGCAGCGGATTACTAGCGGGACGGGGAGATACGCAGTATTTT. Amino acids: CATSSGLLAGRGDTQYF. The chain employs TRBV15 and TRBJ2-3; TRBD2 matches 10 bases. The CDR3 is 17 residues long. Germline CDR1 LNHNV, CDR2 YYDKDF (reference sequence). With 3 bases clipped from V and 5 bases from J, the junction kept 11 bases outside the gene matches.

In its sample, this clonotype was seen a few times. This rearrangement joins TRBV4-2 to TRBJ1-4; D gene uncertain. The CDR3 is made up of 15 amino acids. V was pared by 0 bases and J by 8 bases, with 13 bases between. The germline CDR1 and CDR2 sequences are LGHNA and YNFKEQ. The CDR3 nucleotides read TGTGCCAGCAGCCAAGACCCTCATCCAGAGGAAAAACTGTTTTTT. It codes for CASSQDPHPEEKLFF.

The chain carries TRBV4-3 and TRBJ2-7, with 13 bases aligning to TRBD2. The CDR3 runs 15 residues. V shed 3 bases, J shed 6 bases, and the junction held 5 bases outside the gene matches. Germline-derived CDR1 and CDR2 are LGHNA and YSLEER. The CDR3 protein is CASSHEWTSGSEQYF. In DNA, the CDR3 is TGCGCCAGCAGCCATGAATGGACTAGCGGGAGCGAGCAGTACTTC.

This clonotype was found once. The chain joins TRBV7-2 to TRBJ2-5; 13 bases map to TRBD2. Unmatched junction bases numbered 2, after V lost 5 bases and J lost 2 bases. The CDR3 contains 15 residues. CDR1 and CDR2 (germline): SGHTA, FQGNSA. CDR3 coding DNA: TGTGCCAGCAGCGGGACTAGCGGGACTCAAGAGACCCAGTACTTC. Amino acids: CASSGTSGTQETQYF.

Only a few counts were recorded for this clonotype. This chain connects TRBV29-1 to TRBJ2-6; D call uncertain. This CDR3 contains 14 residues. From germline, CDR1 is SQVTM and CDR2 ANQGSEA. Trimming took 4 bases from V and 2 from J, leaving 9 bases between them. CDR3 bases: TGCAGCGTTGCCCCCCTCACTGGGGCCAACGTCCTGACTTTC. Translation gives CSVAPLTGANVLTF.

The sample holds a few counts of this clonotype. Here the CDR3 reads CASSFRSGRSEQYF. In nucleotides, the CDR3 is TGTGCCAGCAGTTTTCGTAGCGGGAGGAGCGAGCAGTACTTC. The V gene is TRBV28, the J gene TRBJ2-7; the match to TRBD2 covers 10 bases. Per the germline V gene, CDR1 is MDHEN and CDR2 is SYDVKM. V trimming: 3 bases; J trimming: 6 bases; junction bases outside the gene matches: 5. The CDR3 length is 14 residues.

This clonotype was recorded a few times. The rearrangement uses TRBV3-1 and TRBJ2-7; D unresolved. Trimming removed 2 bases at V and 3 bases at J, with 20 bases between. Germline V CDR1 and CDR2: LGHDT, YNNKEL (reference sequence). The CDR3 totals 17 residues. The CDR3 DNA reads as TGTGCCAGCAGCCAACAAACCTTGGGTAGCAGGTACTACGAGCAGTACTTC. This gives the protein CASSQQTLGSRYYEQYF.

There are many counts of this clonotype. This rearrangement joins TRBV18 to TRBJ2-1; 10 nucleotides line up with TRBD2. The CDR3 sequence is 17 residues long. Germline assignment: CDR1 KGHSH and CDR2 LQKENI. Unmatched junction bases numbered 4, after V lost 0 bases and J lost 2 bases. In DNA, the CDR3 is TGTGCCAGCTCACCACCAAGAACTAGCGGGACCTACAATGAGCAGTTCTTC. Translated: CASSPPRTSGTYNEQFF.

V gene TRBV5-4 combines with J gene TRBJ2-1, with D uncertain. Germline V gives CDR1 SGHNT, CDR2 YYREEE (reference sequence). The germline V and J ends were trimmed by 5 bases and 9 bases, with 12 bases remaining between them. The CDR3 length is 12 residues. CDR3 region: CASRSLGLEQFF. As DNA, the CDR3 is TGTGCCAGCAGGTCTCTAGGGCTTGAGCAGTTCTTC. The full variable domain, in which reference TRBV5-4 and TRBJ2-1 provide the parts outside the CDR3, is ETGVTQSPTHLIKTRGQQVTLRCSSQSGHNTVSWYQQALGQGPQFIFQYYREEENGRGNFPPRFSGLQFPNYSSELNVNALELDDSALYLCASRSLGLEQFFGPGTRLTVL.

This clonotype was detected only once. The genes are TRBV19 and TRBJ2-2; possibly TRBD1 for D (6 bases). CDR1 is LNHDA and CDR2 is SQIVND in the germline V gene (reference sequence). V gave up 8 bases and J gave up 3 bases, with 10 bases separating them. The CDR3 runs 13 residues. In DNA, the CDR3 is TGTGCCAGTGGACAGATCCACACCGGGGAGCTGTTTTTT. Translation: CASGQIHTGELFF.

This sequence joins TRBV12-3 or TRBV12-4 and TRBJ2-3; D is unresolved. The CDR3 is 13 amino acids. V shed 5 bases and J shed 4 bases, with 10 bases lying between them. The CDR3 DNA follows: TGTGCCAGCAGTCTCCTGACCCCAGATACGCAGTATTTT. Translated, it gives CASSLLTPDTQYF.

The V and J genes are TRBV4-2 and TRBJ2-3; TRBD2 agrees at 10 bases. This CDR3 region has 15 residues. V was pared by 5 bases and J by 2 bases, with 4 bases of the junction left unmatched. In germline, CDR1 is LGHNA, CDR2 YNFKEQ. CDR3 sequence reads: CASSTGTSATDTQYF. The DNA of the CDR3 is TGTGCCAGCAGCACCGGGACTAGCGCCACAGATACGCAGTATTTT.

This clonotype was detected only a few times. The chain employs TRBV10-3 and TRBJ2-5; 12 positions agree with TRBD2. The J segment lost 5 bases and the V segment lost 3 bases, leaving 1 base of the junction unmatched. Per germline, CDR1 ENHRY and CDR2 SYGVKD. The CDR3 sequence is 14 residues long. In DNA, the CDR3 is TGTGCCATCAGTGATCTAGCGGGAGGGGAGACCCAGTACTTC. Translating it yields CAISDLAGGETQYF.

The sample holds a few counts of this clonotype. The chain couples TRBV21-1 to TRBJ2-5. TRBV21-1 is labeled a pseudogene. The CDR3 is 14 residues long. CDR3 bases: TGTGCCAGCAGCAAAGCAGGCTCACAAGAGACCCAGTACTTC. Protein: CASSKAGSQETQYF.

J is TRBJ2-7 and V is TRBV7-2; 8 nucleotides match TRBD1. The CDR3 is 15 residues long. CDR1 is SGHTA and CDR2 is FQGNSA in the germline V gene. The trim removed 5 bases at V and 2 bases at J, leaving 8 bases unmatched. CDR3 coding DNA: TGTGCCAGCAGCGCAAGGACAGGGCAACCCTACGAGCAGTACTTC. Its translation is CASSARTGQPYEQYF.

In its sample, this clonotype was seen a few times. The rearrangement links TRBV5-4 to TRBJ2-1; 7 nucleotides match TRBD1. Germline V lookup: CDR1 SGHNT, CDR2 YYREEE (reference sequence). The CDR3 runs to 14 residues. Trimming took 3 bases from V and 10 from J; bases not matched to a gene: 10. Here the CDR3 reads CASSSGDRASEQFF. CDR3 bases: TGTGCCAGCAGCTCTGGGGACAGAGCGTCCGAGCAGTTCTTC.

The sample holds a few counts of this clonotype. J is TRBJ2-7 and V is TRBV4-2, with 11 bases that match TRBD2. The CDR3 extends over 14 amino acids. The V gene end was trimmed by 8 bases and the J gene end by 3 bases; junction bases not matched to a gene: 6. Looked up from germline, CDR1 is LGHNA and CDR2 is YNFKEQ. The CDR3 bases are TGTGCCAGCGCCCCGGGACTAGCGGACTACGAGCAGTACTTC. Translation: CASAPGLADYEQYF.

This clonotype showed up just a few times. This CDR3 reads CASSLGPGVPDGQYF. For the CDR3, the DNA is TGTGCCAGCAGCTTAGGACCCGGGGTACCGGACGGGCAGTACTTC. This sequence joins TRBV7-9 and TRBJ2-7; the D gene is possibly TRBD2 (5 bases). The CDR3 has 15 residues. V gave up 1 base and J gave up 9 bases, with 19 bases separating them. Germline assignment: CDR1 SEHNR and CDR2 FQNEAQ (reference sequence).

The CDR3: CASGPRPPGQGNTGELFF. CDR3 nucleotides: TGCGCCAGCGGCCCTCGGCCTCCTGGACAGGGGAACACCGGGGAGCTGTTTTTT. The chain combines TRBV5-1 with TRBJ2-2, with 8 nucleotides matching TRBD1. Trimming at V came to 7 bases and at J to 1 base, leaving 15 bases not matched to a gene. The CDR3 extends over 18 amino acids. Per germline, CDR1 SGHRS and CDR2 YFSETQ. Based on the CDR3 plus reference TRBV5-1 and TRBJ2-2, the full variable domain is KAGVTQTPRYLIKTRGQQVTLSCSPISGHRSVSWYQQTPGQGLQFLFEYFSETQRNKGNFPGRFSGRQFSNSRSEMNVSTLELGDSALYLCASGPRPPGQGNTGELFFGEGSRLTVL.

A few counts support this clonotype. The chain joins TRBV7-9 to TRBJ1-1; D unresolved. From germline, CDR1 is SEHNR and CDR2 FQNEAQ (reference sequence). The V gene lost 5 bases and the J gene lost 4 bases, with 14 bases spanning the gap. This CDR3 is built from 14 residues. This chain's CDR3 is CASSPLGDRTEAFF. CDR3 in DNA: TGTGCCAGCAGCCCCCTGGGTGATCGCACTGAAGCTTTCTTT.

The J gene is TRBJ2-2, the V gene TRBV20-1, with no clear D. There are 13 residues in the CDR3. V dropped 0 bases and J dropped 4 bases, with 6 bases sitting between them. From germline, CDR1 is DFQATT and CDR2 SNEGSKA (reference sequence). The CDR3 region is CSARDLTTGELFF. In DNA form, the CDR3 reads TGCAGTGCTAGAGATCTGACCACCGGGGAGCTGTTTTTT.

The chain couples TRBV27 to TRBJ2-7; tentative D call: TRBD1 (8 bases). The V gene's germline CDR1 is MNHEY and CDR2 SMNVEV (reference sequence). The V end lost 3 bases, the J end lost 1 base, and 13 bases lay between the germline ends. CDR3 size: 15 residues. As DNA, the CDR3 is TGTGCCAGCAGTTTGAAACAGGGGGGGTCCTACGAGCAGTACTTC. It encodes CASSLKQGGSYEQYF.

Here the CDR3 reads CASTSTGRSYEQYF. The CDR3 nucleotides read TGTGCCAGCACCTCGACGGGACGGTCCTACGAGCAGTACTTC. The chain joins TRBV28 to TRBJ2-7; tentatively, D is TRBD1 or TRBD2 (5 bases each). The ends were cut back, 7 bases at V and 1 base at J, with 14 bases in the middle. Germline-derived CDR1 and CDR2 are MDHEN and SYDVKM. CDR3 length: 14 amino acids.

On this clonotype itself: Relative to the germline gene, one junction end is altered; a read error may explain this. The chain recombines TRBV3-1 with TRBJ2-3; TRBD2 aligns across 9 bases. This CDR3 is built from 16 residues. Germline V lookup: CDR1 LGHDT, CDR2 YNNKEL (reference sequence). CDR3 nucleotides: TGTGCCAGCAGCCAACACCTAGCGGGGTACACATATACGCAGTATTTT. This sequence encodes CASSQHLAGYTYTQYF.

The chain is built from TRBV29-1 and TRBJ2-7, with D perhaps TRBD2 (5 bases). Germline loops: CDR1 SQVTM, CDR2 ANQGSEA. This CDR3 spans 13 amino acids. Trimming cost V 2 bases and J 2 bases, with 10 bases left between them. CDR3 coding DNA: TGCAGCGTTGAAAGTGCGACTACCTACGAGCAGTACTTC. It is translated as CSVESATTYEQYF.

In DNA, the CDR3 is TGTGCCAGCAGTAAGCTAGCGGTCTCCTACGAGCAGTACTTC. Its protein product is CASSKLAVSYEQYF. The chain has TRBV12-3 or TRBV12-4 and TRBJ2-7, with 7 bases that match TRBD2. V gave up 5 bases and J gave up 0 bases; unmatched junction bases: 4. The CDR3 runs to 14 residues.

The rearrangement uses TRBV7-2 and TRBJ1-2; weak D call: TRBD1 (5 bases). V was cut by 1 base and J by 3 bases, with 9 bases left in between. Germline V gene sequence: CDR1 SGHTA, CDR2 FQGNSA. The CDR3 covers 14 residues. The DNA of the CDR3 is TGTGCCAGCAGCTTAGATCCCAGGGACTATGGCTACACCTTC. Translation gives CASSLDPRDYGYTF.

This clonotype was found a few times. The chain combines TRBV7-9 with TRBJ2-1; TRBD2 aligns across 7 bases. The ends lost 5 bases at V and 2 bases at J; junction bases unmatched: 6. Germline V gene lookup returns CDR1 SEHNR and CDR2 FQNEAQ (reference sequence). This CDR3 region has 15 residues. As DNA, the CDR3 is TGTGCCAGCAGCGCCCGAGCGGGGACCTACAATGAGCAGTTCTTC. Its protein is CASSARAGTYNEQFF.